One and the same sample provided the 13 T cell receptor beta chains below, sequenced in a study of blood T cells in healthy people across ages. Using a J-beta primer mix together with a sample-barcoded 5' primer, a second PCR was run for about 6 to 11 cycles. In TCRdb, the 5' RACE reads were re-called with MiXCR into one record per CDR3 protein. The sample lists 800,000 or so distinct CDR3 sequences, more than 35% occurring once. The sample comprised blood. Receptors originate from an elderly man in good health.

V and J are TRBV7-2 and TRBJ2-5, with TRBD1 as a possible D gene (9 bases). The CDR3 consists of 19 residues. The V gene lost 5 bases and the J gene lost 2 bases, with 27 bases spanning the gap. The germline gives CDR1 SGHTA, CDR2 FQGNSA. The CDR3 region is CASSQPGTGWASGQETQYF. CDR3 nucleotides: TGTGCCAGCAGCCAGCCCGGGACAGGGTGGGCTAGCGGGCAAGAGACCCAGTACTTC.

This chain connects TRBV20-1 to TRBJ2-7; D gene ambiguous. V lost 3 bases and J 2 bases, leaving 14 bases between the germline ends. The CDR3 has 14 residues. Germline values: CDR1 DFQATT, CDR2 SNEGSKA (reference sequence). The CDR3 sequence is CSARPVRGTYEQYF. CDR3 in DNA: TGCAGTGCTAGGCCGGTTCGTGGCACCTACGAGCAGTACTTC.

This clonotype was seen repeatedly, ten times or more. The CDR3 sequence is CASRILSEGGYTF. CDR3 nucleotide sequence: TGTGCCAGCAGGATCCTGTCTGAGGGGGGCTACACCTTC. The chain is built from TRBV2 and TRBJ1-2; maybe TRBD1 (5 bases). The CDR3 spans 13 residues. Trimming stripped 6 bases from V and 8 bases from J, with 16 bases between. Germline assignment: CDR1 SNHLY and CDR2 FYNNEI.

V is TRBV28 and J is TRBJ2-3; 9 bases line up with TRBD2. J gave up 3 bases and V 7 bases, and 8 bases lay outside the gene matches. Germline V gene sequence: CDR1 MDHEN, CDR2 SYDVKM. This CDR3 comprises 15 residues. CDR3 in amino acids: CASTSPSGKTDTQYF. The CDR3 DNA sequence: TGTGCCAGCACCTCCCCTAGCGGGAAAACAGATACGCAGTATTTT. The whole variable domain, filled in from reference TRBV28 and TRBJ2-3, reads DVKVTQSSRYLVKRTGEKVFLECVQDMDHENMFWYRQDPGLGLRLIYFSYDVKMKEKGDIPEGYSVSREKKERFSLILESASTNQTSMYLCASTSPSGKTDTQYFGPGTRLTVL.

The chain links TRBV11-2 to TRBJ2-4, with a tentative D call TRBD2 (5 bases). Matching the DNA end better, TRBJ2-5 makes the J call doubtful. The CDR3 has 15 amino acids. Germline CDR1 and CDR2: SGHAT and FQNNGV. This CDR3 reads CASSLPGSLGETQYF. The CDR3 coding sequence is TGTGCCAGCAGCTTACCGGGGAGTTTGGGGGAGACCCAGTACTTC.

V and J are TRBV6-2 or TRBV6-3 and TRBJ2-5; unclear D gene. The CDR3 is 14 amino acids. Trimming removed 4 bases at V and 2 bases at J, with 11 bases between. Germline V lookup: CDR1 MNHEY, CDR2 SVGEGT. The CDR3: CASSWLDSQETQYF. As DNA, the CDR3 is TGTGCCAGCAGTTGGCTCGACTCGCAAGAGACCCAGTACTTC.

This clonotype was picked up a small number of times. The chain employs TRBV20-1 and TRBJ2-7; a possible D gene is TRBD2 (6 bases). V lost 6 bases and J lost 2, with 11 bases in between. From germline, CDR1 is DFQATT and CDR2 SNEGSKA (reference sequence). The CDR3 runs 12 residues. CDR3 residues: CSAGTSTYEQYF. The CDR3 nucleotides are TGCAGTGCCGGGACTTCTACCTACGAGCAGTACTTC.

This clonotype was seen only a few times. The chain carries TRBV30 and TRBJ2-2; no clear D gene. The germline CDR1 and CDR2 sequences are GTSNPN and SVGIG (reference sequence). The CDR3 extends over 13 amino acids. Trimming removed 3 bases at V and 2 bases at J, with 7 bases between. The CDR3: CAWRRTNTGELFF. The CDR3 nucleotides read TGTGCCTGGAGGCGGACCAACACCGGGGAGCTGTTTTTT.

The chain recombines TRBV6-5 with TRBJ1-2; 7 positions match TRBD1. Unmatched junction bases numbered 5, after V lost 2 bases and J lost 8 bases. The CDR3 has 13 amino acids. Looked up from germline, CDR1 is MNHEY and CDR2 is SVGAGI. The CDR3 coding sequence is TGTGCCAGCAGTTACGTACAGGGGTCGGGCTACACCTTC. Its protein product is CASSYVQGSGYTF.

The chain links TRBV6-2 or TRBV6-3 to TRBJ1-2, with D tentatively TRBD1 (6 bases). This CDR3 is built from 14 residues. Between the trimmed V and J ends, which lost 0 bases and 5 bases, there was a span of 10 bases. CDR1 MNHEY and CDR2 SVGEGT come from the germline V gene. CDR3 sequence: CASSYSGTQYGYTF. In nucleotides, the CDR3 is TGTGCCAGCAGTTACTCGGGGACACAGTATGGCTACACCTTC.

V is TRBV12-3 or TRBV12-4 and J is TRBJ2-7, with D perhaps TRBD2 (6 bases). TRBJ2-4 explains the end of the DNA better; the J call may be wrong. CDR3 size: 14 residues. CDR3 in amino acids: CASSLAGGRGIQYF. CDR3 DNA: TGTGCCAGCAGTTTAGCTGGAGGGAGAGGCATTCAGTACTTC.

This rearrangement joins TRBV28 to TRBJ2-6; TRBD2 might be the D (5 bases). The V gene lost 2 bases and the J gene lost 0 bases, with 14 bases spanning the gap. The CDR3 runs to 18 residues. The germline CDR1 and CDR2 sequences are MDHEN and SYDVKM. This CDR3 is CASSLISSGGSGANVLTF. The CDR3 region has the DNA TGTGCCAGCAGTTTAATATCGTCCGGAGGCTCTGGGGCCAACGTCCTGACTTTC. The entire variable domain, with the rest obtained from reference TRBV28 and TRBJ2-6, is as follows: DVKVTQSSRYLVKRTGEKVFLECVQDMDHENMFWYRQDPGLGLRLIYFSYDVKMKEKGDIPEGYSVSREKKERFSLILESASTNQTSMYLCASSLISSGGSGANVLTFGAGSRLTVL.

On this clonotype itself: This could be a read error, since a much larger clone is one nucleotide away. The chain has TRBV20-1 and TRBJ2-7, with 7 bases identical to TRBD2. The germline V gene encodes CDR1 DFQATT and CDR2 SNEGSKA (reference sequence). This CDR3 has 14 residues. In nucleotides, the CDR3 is TGCAATGCTAGAGCGGCTAGCGGAGCATACGAGCAGTACTTC. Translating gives CNARAASGAYEQYF.